These 6 T cell receptor beta chains came from one sample sequenced in a study of response to subunit inactivated influenza vaccine. MiXCR was run by TCRdb on the RT-PCR reads, yielding one entry per CDR3 protein. The table has some 500,000 distinct CDR3 sequences, around 25% seen once. The source material was CD4+ T cells sorted from PBMCs, sampled less than 6 days after vaccination. The receptors here all came from a man aged 50 or older who received an inactivated influenza vaccine.

V usage is TRBV3-1 and J usage is TRBJ2-4; D is undetermined. The V gene's germline CDR1 is LGHDT and CDR2 YNNKEL (reference sequence). The CDR3 sequence is 14 residues long. V shed 2 bases and J shed 0 bases, with 5 bases lying between them. CDR3 residues: CASSQTVAKNIQYF. The CDR3, as DNA: TGTGCCAGCAGCCAAACCGTAGCCAAAAACATTCAGTACTTC.

This CDR3 reads CASSDPRQGGTQPQHF. The CDR3 nucleotides are TGTGCCAGCAGTGACCCTCGACAGGGGGGGACTCAGCCCCAGCATTTT. The rearrangement joins TRBV6-1 to TRBJ1-5, with 9 bases aligning to TRBD1. Trimming removed 3 bases from V and 6 bases from J; junction bases left unmatched: 9. Germline assignment: CDR1 MNHNS and CDR2 SASEGT. The CDR3 runs to 16 residues.

This clonotype was counted a few times. V is TRBV4-3 and J is TRBJ2-5; weak D call: TRBD2 (6 bases). Germline CDR1 and CDR2: LGHNA and YSLEER. The CDR3 spans 15 residues. The V gene lost 2 bases and the J gene lost 2 bases, with 12 bases spanning the gap. In DNA, the CDR3 is TGCGCCAGCAGCCAATTGCGGGGCGTTCAAGAGACCCAGTACTTC. Its protein is CASSQLRGVQETQYF.

This clonotype was recorded a few times. The chain combines TRBV7-2 with TRBJ1-1, with 8 bases fitting TRBD1. V gave up 4 bases and J gave up 3 bases; unmatched junction bases: 7. Germline CDR1 is SGHTA and CDR2 is FQGNSA. CDR3 length: 15 residues. CDR3 coding DNA: TGTGCCAGCAGCTCCCAGGGACAGGCCTACACTGAAGCTTTCTTT. Its translation: CASSSQGQAYTEAFF.

The chain employs TRBV20-1 and TRBJ1-5; D remains ambiguous. Germline V lookup: CDR1 DFQATT, CDR2 SNEGSKA (reference sequence). Trimming shortened V by 3 bases and J by 0 bases, and 6 bases separated the two germline ends. The CDR3 contains 13 residues. The CDR3 DNA reads TGCAGTGCTAGTCGGGTTAGCAATCAGCCCCAGCATTTT. Translating gives CSASRVSNQPQHF.

The sample holds a few counts of this clonotype. The chain employs TRBV29-1 and TRBJ2-5; D uncertain. CDR1 is SQVTM, CDR2 ANQGSEA, per germline. The CDR3 runs to 11 residues. V was shortened by 1 base and J by 5 bases, with 5 bases between the two germline ends. The CDR3 spells CSVEGYETQYF. The CDR3 DNA reads TGCAGCGTTGAAGGGTACGAGACCCAGTACTTC.